This record covers a single T cell receptor (beta chain). Its specificity is unknown. Participants comprised healthy donors of bone marrow. The germline V gene has CDR1 SEHNR and CDR2 FQNEAQ (reference sequence). Trimming left V 1 base short and J 3 bases short, with 13 bases between. The CDR3 contains 16 residues. This record comes from a study of cytomegalovirus exposure and HLA in healthy donors. Study results and limitations: Later analysis showed most CMV-associated TCR beta chains appearing HLA-restricted. The authors later linked a missense DCLRE1C variant to TCR beta V- and J-gene trimming.

The study ran its PCR with 60 Vbeta and 13 Jbeta primers. Assay used: immunoSEQ multiplex PCR; TCRdb lists only in-frame clones, some missing. The sample lists approximately 74,000 clones, 75% occurring once. The sample comprised PBMCs. The rearrangement joins TRBV7-9 to TRBJ2-1; D gene uncertain. The source is a woman aged 40 to 50 in good health and CMV-seronegative. The CDR3 reads CASSLDSGPVYNEQFF. CDR3 bases: TGTGCCAGCAGCTTAGACTCAGGCCCAGTCTACAATGAGCAGTTCTTC. The full variable domain, rest sourced from reference TRBV7-9 and TRBJ2-1, is DTGVSQNPRHKITKRGQNVTFRCDPISEHNRLYWYRQTLGQGPEFLTYFQNEAQLEKSRLLSDRFSAERPKGSFSTLEIQRTEQGDSAMYLCASSLDSGPVYNEQFFGPGTRLTVL.